The entry below gives a single T cell receptor beta chain sequence along with its context. This CDR3 has 16 residues. V dropped 0 bases and J dropped 9 bases, with 18 bases sitting between them. Germline V CDR1 and CDR2: MGHRA, YSYEKL. These data come from a study of blood T cell repertoires in COVID-19. Study-wide context: The United States, Italy and Spain supplied acute and convalescent COVID-19 samples. Sources were T cells, B-cell-depleted T cells, or PBMCs; the material itself was cDNA or gDNA.

Methods used by the authors: Using reference gene primer amplification, nucleated cell counts were estimated. Assay used: immunoSEQ multiplex PCR; TCRdb lists only in-frame clones, some missing. The D gene and trimming were derived from the DNA, and the V and J assignments and clone size from that table. The sample consists of around 200,000 clones, 65% to 85% of them appearing once. The chain employs TRBV4-1 and TRBJ1-5; D is ambiguous. This TCR was recovered from a middle-aged woman with COVID-19, enrolled during active disease. The specimen sequenced was peripheral blood. The chain's CDR3 is CASSQDQEGRVRPQHF. The CDR3 nucleotides are TGCGCCAGCAGCCAAGATCAGGAAGGGAGGGTGAGGCCCCAGCATTTT.